Below are 9 T cell receptor beta chains sequenced from a single sample in a study of preoperative IRX-2 immunotherapy in early breast cancer (dated by TCRdb to the late 2010s). Libraries were constructed by the immunoSEQ multiplex PCR assay. TCRdb provides this immuneACCESS table in a form limited to in-frame rearrangements. Some clones are lacking; in checked studies, under half of them reflect an unresolved V gene, and why the rest are absent is not known. This sample gives fewer than 9,500 clones in total; 65% to 85% of them show up just once. Roughly 15% of the sample goes to the ten largest clones. The sample's treatment or condition label, in plain terms: preoperative locoregional IRX-2 cytokine immunotherapy. The material sequenced was tumor tissue, taken after IRX-2 immunotherapy. The receptors originated from a human donor with breast cancer.

The chain recombines TRBV6-8 with TRBJ1-6; D may be TRBD1 (6 bases). The CDR3 totals 16 residues. V lost 2 bases to trimming and J lost 7 bases, with 15 bases between them. The germline V gene has CDR1 MNHGY and CDR2 SAAAGT. This CDR3 is CASSYPRGGENSPLHF. The CDR3 DNA reads as TGTGCCAGCAGTTACCCCAGGGGAGGTGAAAATTCACCCCTCCACTTT.

This chain links TRBV6-8 with TRBJ1-1; TRBD1 matches at 7 bases. This CDR3 contains 13 residues. Germline V lookup: CDR1 MNHGY, CDR2 SAAAGT. Trimming removed 6 bases from V and 3 bases from J; junction bases left unmatched: 4. The CDR3, as DNA: TGTGCCAGCAGCATTGACAGGGACACTGAAGCTTTCTTT. Protein: CASSIDRDTEAFF.

The chain has TRBV6-8 and TRBJ1-3; perhaps TRBD1 as D (5 bases). Germline V lookup: CDR1 MNHGY, CDR2 SAAAGT. The CDR3 totals 14 residues. V was cut by 6 bases and J by 0 bases, with 9 bases left in between. Here the CDR3 DNA reads TGTGCCAGCAGGCGGGGGTTCTCTGGAAACACCATATATTTT. It yields the protein CASRRGFSGNTIYF.

The V gene is TRBV7-8, the J gene TRBJ2-1, with D unresolved. Trimming stripped 3 bases from V and 2 bases from J, with 11 bases between. The CDR3 extends over 15 amino acids. In germline, CDR1 is SGHVS, CDR2 FQNEAQ. The CDR3 region is CASSFLGTAYNEQFF. The CDR3 DNA sequence: TGTGCCAGCAGCTTCTTAGGTACTGCCTACAATGAGCAGTTCTTC.

With respect to this clone: The junction differs from germline at one of its ends, possibly a read error. The chain joins TRBV28 to TRBJ1-2; 7 nucleotides line up with TRBD1. CDR3 size: 14 residues. Germline CDR1 and CDR2: MDHEN and SYDVKM. The CDR3 DNA is TGTGCCAGCAGTTACGATGGGACAGCCCCATGGGGGGCCTTC. It encodes CASSYDGTAPWGAF.

The chain employs TRBV6-4 and TRBJ1-6, with D unclear. V was trimmed by 6 bases and J by 9 bases, leaving 12 bases between them. Germline V gives CDR1 MRHNA, CDR2 SNTAGT. The CDR3 loop spans 13 amino acids. CDR3 nucleotide sequence: TGTGCCAGCAGCCCTCCGGGAAGTTCACCCCTCCACTTT. This encodes CASSPPGSSPLHF.

This clone was counted a single time. The chain recombines TRBV18 with TRBJ2-2; D uncertain. The V end was cut by 1 base, the J end by 1 base, with 10 bases between. Germline values: CDR1 KGHSH, CDR2 LQKENI. The CDR3 contains 16 residues. The CDR3 DNA is TGTGCCAGCTCACCACTCCCCTCGCGGAACACCGGGGAGCTGTTTTTT. It yields the protein CASSPLPSRNTGELFF.

V usage is TRBV30 and J usage is TRBJ2-1; TRBD1 matches at 7 bases. Trimming cost V 5 bases and J 8 bases; bases outside gene matches: 3. The CDR3 totals 11 residues. Germline CDR1 is GTSNPN and CDR2 is SVGIG (reference sequence). CDR3 DNA: TGTGCCTGGGACAGGGTCGATGAGCAGTTCTTC. Encoded protein: CAWDRVDEQFF.

This chain uses TRBV6-7 with TRBJ2-7; unclear D gene. TRBV6-7 is marked as an open reading frame, function uncertain. The length of the CDR3 is 14 residues. Trimming cost V 5 bases and J 3 bases, with 14 bases left between them. CDR3: CASSEAGRIYEQYF. The CDR3 DNA follows: TGTGCCAGCAGTGAAGCCGGCAGGATCTACGAGCAGTACTTC.